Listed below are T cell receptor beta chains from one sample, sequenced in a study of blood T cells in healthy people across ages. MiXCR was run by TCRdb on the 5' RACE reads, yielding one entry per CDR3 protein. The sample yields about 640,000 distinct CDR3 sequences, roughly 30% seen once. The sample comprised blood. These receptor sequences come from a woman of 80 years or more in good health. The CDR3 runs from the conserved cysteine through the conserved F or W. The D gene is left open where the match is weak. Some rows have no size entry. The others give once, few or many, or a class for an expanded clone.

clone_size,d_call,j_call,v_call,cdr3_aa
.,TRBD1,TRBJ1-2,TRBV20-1,CSARTGGWGGYTF
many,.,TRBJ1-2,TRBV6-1,CASSEAGQRANYGYTF
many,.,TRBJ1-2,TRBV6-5,CASSSPGGILDGYTF
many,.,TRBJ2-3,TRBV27,CASSFTPRARDTLRHTDTQYF
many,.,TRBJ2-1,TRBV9,CASSVRGDEQFF
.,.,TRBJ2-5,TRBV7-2,CASSLGPALSEQYF
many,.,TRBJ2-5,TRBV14,CASSQEAGLGQETQYF
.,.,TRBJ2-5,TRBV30,CAWSGGGQETQYF
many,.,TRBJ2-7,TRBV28,CAARGTYEQYF
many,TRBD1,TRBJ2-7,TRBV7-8,CASILLQGTHTEQYF
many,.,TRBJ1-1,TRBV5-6,CASRPHLTGGVNTEAFF
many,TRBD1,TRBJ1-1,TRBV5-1,CASSARTGRDTEAFF
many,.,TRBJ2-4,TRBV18,CASSLSTNIQYF
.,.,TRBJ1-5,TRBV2,CASSGLDNQPQHF
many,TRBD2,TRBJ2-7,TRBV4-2,CASSLSGGLPYEQYF